The 5 T cell receptor beta chains below were found in one sample sequenced in a study of CD8+CD57+ T cells in acquired aplastic anemia. Individuals selected for sequencing had exhibited CD8+CD57+ cell expansion on flow cytometry. For CDR3 and TCR beta VDJ profiling, genomic DNA was the template used. TCRdb re-called the reads through MiXCR, storing one row per CDR3 protein. The sample consists of approximately 300,000 distinct CDR3 sequences, roughly 61% of them appearing once. Material: sorted CD4+, CD8+, or CD8+CD57+ T cells (not recorded which) from PBMCs. These receptors were collected from a human donor with aplastic anemia.

This clonotype was seen only once. The junction departs from germline at one end; a sequencing error may be responsible. V is TRBV10-3 and J is TRBJ1-4; no definite D call. Germline V lookup: CDR1 ENHRY, CDR2 SYGVKD. CDR3 length equals 15 residues. Here the CDR3 reads CASSYSGPTREKLFF. CDR3 sequence (DNA): TGTGCCAGCAGTTACTCGGGTCCGACCAGAGAAAAACTGTTTTTT.

This clonotype was detected ten times or more. V gene TRBV15 combines with J gene TRBJ1-2; 8 bases align to TRBD1. There are 13 residues in the CDR3. Germline CDR1 LNHNV, CDR2 YYDKDF (reference sequence). V was pared by 4 bases and J by 4 bases, with 2 bases of the junction left unmatched. CDR3 residues: CATSKGQGYGYTF. The CDR3 DNA reads as TGTGCCACCAGCAAAGGACAGGGCTATGGCTACACCTTC.

The rearrangement links TRBV5-1 to TRBJ2-1; 8 nucleotides line up with TRBD2. V was clipped by 9 bases and J by 10 bases; unmatched bases: 18. CDR1 and CDR2 from the germline V gene are SGHRS and YFSETQ. CDR3 length equals 15 residues. The CDR3 loop reads CAIDTNHGGGGEQFF. CDR3 in DNA: TGCGCCATCGACACAAACCACGGGGGGGGTGGCGAGCAGTTCTTC. Full variable domain (missing parts from reference TRBV5-1 and TRBJ2-1): KAGVTQTPRYLIKTRGQQVTLSCSPISGHRSVSWYQQTPGQGLQFLFEYFSETQRNKGNFPGRFSGRQFSNSRSEMNVSTLELGDSALYLCAIDTNHGGGGEQFFGPGTRLTVL.

This clonotype was detected ten times or more. The junction shows a germline mismatch at one end, possibly a read error. In DNA, the CDR3 is TGCGCCAGCAGCCTCATACGGGGCACTGAAGCTTTCTTT. Translating gives CASSLIRGTEAFF. The chain carries TRBV19 and TRBJ1-1; D unresolved. From germline, CDR1 is LNHDA and CDR2 SQIVND (reference sequence). The CDR3 runs to 13 residues.

This sequence joins TRBV2 and TRBJ2-3; maybe TRBD1 (6 bases). Trimming cost V 6 bases and J 1 base, with 17 bases left between them. The CDR3 has 16 residues. Germline V gives CDR1 SNHLY, CDR2 FYNNEI. CDR3 nucleotides: TGTGCCAGCAGCCCCGCCCCTACAGGGCGCACAGATACGCAGTATTTT. Translating gives CASSPAPTGRTDTQYF.